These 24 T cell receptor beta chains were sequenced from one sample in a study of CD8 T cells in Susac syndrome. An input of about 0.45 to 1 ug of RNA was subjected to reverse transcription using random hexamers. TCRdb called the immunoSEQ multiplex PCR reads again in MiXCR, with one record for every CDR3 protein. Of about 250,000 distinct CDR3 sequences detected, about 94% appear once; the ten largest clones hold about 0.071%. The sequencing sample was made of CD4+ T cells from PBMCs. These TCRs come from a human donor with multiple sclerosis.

The CDR3 DNA is TGTGCCAGCAGTTCCATAAGGACTAGCGCCCCCGGGGAGCTGTTTTTT. This encodes CASSSIRTSAPGELFF. The chain is built from TRBV11-2 and TRBJ2-2, with 9 bases fitting TRBD2. CDR1 is SGHAT, CDR2 FQNNGV, per germline. The junction had 11 bases not matched to a gene; V was cut back by 6 bases and J by 6 bases. The length of the CDR3 is 16 residues.

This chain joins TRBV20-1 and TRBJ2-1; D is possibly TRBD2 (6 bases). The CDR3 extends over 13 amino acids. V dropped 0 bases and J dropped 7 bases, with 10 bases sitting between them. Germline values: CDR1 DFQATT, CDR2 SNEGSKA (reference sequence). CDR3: CSARELGRNEQFF. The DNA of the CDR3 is TGCAGTGCTAGAGAGCTGGGGAGGAATGAGCAGTTCTTC.

CDR3 region: CASSSGILYF. In DNA, the CDR3 is TGTGCCAGCAGCTCCGGGATCCTCTACTTC. The gene calls are TRBV7-4 and TRBJ2-5; D is perhaps TRBD2 (5 bases). Trimming stripped 4 bases from V and 14 bases from J, with 11 bases between. Per the germline V gene, CDR1 is SGHVT and CDR2 is SQSDAQ. The CDR3 runs to 10 residues.

CDR3 sequence: CASAGTGSTDTQYF. The CDR3 nucleotides are TGTGCCAGCGCGGGGACAGGGAGCACAGATACGCAGTATTTT. V gene TRBV18 combines with J gene TRBJ2-3; 9 nucleotides align to TRBD1. CDR1 and CDR2 from the germline V gene are KGHSH and LQKENI. The CDR3 length is 14 residues. V shed 8 bases, J shed 0 bases, and the junction held 3 bases outside the gene matches.

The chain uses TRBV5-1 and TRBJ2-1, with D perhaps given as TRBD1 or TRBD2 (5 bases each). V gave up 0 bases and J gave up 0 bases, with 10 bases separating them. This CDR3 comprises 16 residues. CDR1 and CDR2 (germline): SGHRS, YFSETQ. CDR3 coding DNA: TGCGCCAGCAGCTTGGGAGGGCAGGGCTCCTACAATGAGCAGTTCTTC. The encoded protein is CASSLGGQGSYNEQFF.

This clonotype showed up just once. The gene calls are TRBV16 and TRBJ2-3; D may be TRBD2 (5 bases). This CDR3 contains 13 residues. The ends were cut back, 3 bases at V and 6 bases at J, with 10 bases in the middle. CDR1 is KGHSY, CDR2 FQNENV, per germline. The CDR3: CASSQTGLDTQYF. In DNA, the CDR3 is TGTGCCAGCAGCCAGACCGGACTGGATACGCAGTATTTT.

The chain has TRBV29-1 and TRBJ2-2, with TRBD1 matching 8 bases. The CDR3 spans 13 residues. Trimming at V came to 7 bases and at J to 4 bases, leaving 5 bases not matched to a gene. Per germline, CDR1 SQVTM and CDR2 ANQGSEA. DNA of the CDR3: TGCAGCGCTGGACAGGGAAGCACCGGGGAGCTGTTTTTT. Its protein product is CSAGQGSTGELFF.

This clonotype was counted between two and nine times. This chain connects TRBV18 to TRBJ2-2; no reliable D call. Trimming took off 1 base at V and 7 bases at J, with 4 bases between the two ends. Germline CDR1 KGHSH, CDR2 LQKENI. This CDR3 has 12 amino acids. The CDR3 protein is CASSPLFGELFF. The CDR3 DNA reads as TGTGCCAGCTCACCACTCTTCGGGGAGCTGTTTTTT.

The CDR3 spells CASSQDQAGFYGELFF. DNA for the CDR3: TGCGCCAGCAGCCAAGATCAGGCGGGGTTCTACGGGGAGCTGTTTTTT. The J gene is TRBJ2-2, the V gene TRBV4-1; a possible D gene is TRBD2 (6 bases). V lost 0 bases to trimming and J lost 7 bases, with 15 bases between them. The CDR3 is 16 amino acids. Germline CDR1 MGHRA, CDR2 YSYEKL.

DNA for the CDR3: TGCGCCAGCAGCCAGGTTTCGACAGGGCCCCAAGGTGAAGCTTTCTTT. It codes for CASSQVSTGPQGEAFF. The V call is TRBV4-1, the J call TRBJ1-1; 7 bases fit TRBD1. Germline CDR1 MGHRA, CDR2 YSYEKL. V was pared by 3 bases and J by 7 bases, with 14 bases of the junction left unmatched. This CDR3 spans 16 amino acids.

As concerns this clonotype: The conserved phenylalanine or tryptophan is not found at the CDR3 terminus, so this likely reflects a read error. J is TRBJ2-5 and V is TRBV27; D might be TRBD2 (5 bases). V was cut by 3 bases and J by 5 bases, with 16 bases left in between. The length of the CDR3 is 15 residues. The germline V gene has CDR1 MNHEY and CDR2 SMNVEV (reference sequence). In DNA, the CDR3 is TGTGCCAGCAGTTTGTCCGAAGGGAGCTGGGAGACCCAGTACCTC. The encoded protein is CASSLSEGSWETQYL.

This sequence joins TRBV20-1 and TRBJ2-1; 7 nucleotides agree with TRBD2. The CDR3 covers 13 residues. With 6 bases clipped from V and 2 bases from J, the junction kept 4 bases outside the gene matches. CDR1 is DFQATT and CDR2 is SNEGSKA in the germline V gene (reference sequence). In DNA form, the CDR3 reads TGCAGTGCCTGGGAGGGGACCTACAATGAGCAGTTCTTC. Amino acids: CSAWEGTYNEQFF.

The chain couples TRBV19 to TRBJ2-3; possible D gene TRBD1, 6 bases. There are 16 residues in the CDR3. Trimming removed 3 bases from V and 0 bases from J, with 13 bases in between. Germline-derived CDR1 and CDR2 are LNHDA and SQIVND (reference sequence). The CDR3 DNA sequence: TGTGCCAGTAGTATCCAGGGGCTACCTAGCACAGATACGCAGTATTTT. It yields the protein CASSIQGLPSTDTQYF.

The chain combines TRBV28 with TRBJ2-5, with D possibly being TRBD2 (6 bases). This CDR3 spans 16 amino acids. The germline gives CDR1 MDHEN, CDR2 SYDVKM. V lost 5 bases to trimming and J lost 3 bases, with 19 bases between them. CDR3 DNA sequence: TGTGCCAGCAGTCTGCTCTCCGGGACTTCTAAAGAGACCCAGTACTTC. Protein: CASSLLSGTSKETQYF.

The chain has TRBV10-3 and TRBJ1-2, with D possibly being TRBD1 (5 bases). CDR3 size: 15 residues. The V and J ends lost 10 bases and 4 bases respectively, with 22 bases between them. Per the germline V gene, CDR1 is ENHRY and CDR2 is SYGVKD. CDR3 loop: CASRPGASGIYGYTF. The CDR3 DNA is TGTGCCAGCAGACCGGGAGCGTCAGGGATCTATGGCTACACCTTC.

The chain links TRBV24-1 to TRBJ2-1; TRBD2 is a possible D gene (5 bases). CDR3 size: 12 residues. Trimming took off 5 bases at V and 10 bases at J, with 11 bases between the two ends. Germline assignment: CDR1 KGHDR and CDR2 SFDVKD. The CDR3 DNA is TGTGCCACCAGTGCCCTCCCGGGAGAGCAGTTCTTC. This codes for CATSALPGEQFF.

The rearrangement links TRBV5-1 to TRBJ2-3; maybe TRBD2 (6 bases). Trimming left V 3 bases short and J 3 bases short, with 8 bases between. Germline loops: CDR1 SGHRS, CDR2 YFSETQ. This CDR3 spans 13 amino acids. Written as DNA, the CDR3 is TGCGCCAGCAGCTCAGGGACTACAGATACGCAGTATTTT. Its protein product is CASSSGTTDTQYF.

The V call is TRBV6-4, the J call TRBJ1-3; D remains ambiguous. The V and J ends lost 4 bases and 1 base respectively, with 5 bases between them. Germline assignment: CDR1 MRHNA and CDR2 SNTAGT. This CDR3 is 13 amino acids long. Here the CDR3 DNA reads TGTGCCAGCAGTGCAAAATCTGGAAACACCATATATTTT. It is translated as CASSAKSGNTIYF.

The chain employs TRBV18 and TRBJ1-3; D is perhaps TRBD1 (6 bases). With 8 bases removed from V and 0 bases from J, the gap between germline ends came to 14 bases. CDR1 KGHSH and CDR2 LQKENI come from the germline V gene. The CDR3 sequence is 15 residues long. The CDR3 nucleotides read TGTGCCAGCCAAAGGACAGCGATCTCTGGAAACACCATATATTTT. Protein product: CASQRTAISGNTIYF.

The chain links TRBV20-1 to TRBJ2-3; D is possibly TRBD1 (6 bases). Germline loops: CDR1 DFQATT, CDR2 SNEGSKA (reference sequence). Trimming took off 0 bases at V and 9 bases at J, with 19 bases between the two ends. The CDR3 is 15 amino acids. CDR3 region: CSARDVGDLQGTQYF. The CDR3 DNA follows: TGCAGTGCTAGAGATGTGGGGGACCTACAGGGAACGCAGTATTTT.

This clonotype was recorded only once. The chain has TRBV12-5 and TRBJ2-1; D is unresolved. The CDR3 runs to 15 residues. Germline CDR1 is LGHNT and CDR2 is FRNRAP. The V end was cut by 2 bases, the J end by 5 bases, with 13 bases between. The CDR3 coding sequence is TGTGCTAGTGGTTTGTCCCTAATTCTCAACAATGAGCAGTTCTTC. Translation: CASGLSLILNNEQFF.

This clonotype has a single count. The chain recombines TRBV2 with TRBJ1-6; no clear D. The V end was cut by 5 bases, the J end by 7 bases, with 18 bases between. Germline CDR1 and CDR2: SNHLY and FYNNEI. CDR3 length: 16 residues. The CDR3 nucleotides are TGTGCCAGCAGTCCACAAGGCGGACGAAGCAATTCACCCCTCCACTTT. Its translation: CASSPQGGRSNSPLHF.

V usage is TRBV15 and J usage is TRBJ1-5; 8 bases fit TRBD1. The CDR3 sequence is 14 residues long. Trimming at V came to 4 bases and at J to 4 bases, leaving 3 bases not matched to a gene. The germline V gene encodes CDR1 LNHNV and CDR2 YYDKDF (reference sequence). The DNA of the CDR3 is TGTGCCACCAGCACGACAGGGGAGAATCAGCCCCAGCATTTT. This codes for CATSTTGENQPQHF.

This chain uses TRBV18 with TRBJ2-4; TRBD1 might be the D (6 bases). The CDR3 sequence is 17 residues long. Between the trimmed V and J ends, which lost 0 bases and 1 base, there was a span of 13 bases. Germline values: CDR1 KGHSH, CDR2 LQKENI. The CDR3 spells CASSPPPGQGAKNIQYF. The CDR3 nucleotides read TGTGCCAGCTCACCACCGCCGGGGCAGGGGGCCAAAAACATTCAGTACTTC.